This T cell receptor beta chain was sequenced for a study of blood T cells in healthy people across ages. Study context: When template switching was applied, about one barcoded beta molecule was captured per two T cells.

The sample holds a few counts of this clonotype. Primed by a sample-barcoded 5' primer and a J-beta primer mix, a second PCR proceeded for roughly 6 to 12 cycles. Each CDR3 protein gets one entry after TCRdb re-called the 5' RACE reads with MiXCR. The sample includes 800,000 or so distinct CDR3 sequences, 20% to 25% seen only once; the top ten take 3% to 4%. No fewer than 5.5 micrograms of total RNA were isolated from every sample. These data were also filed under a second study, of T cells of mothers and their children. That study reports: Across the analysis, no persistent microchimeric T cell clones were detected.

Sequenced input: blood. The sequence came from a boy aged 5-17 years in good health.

CDR3 coding DNA: TGTGCCATCAGTGAGTCGGGTAAGGGTAGCAATCAGCCCCAGCATTTT. It is translated as CAISESGKGSNQPQHF. The V gene is TRBV10-3, the J gene TRBJ1-5, with D uncertain. This CDR3 has 16 residues. The V gene's germline CDR1 is ENHRY and CDR2 SYGVKD. Trimming took off 0 bases at V and 0 bases at J, with 9 bases between the two ends.